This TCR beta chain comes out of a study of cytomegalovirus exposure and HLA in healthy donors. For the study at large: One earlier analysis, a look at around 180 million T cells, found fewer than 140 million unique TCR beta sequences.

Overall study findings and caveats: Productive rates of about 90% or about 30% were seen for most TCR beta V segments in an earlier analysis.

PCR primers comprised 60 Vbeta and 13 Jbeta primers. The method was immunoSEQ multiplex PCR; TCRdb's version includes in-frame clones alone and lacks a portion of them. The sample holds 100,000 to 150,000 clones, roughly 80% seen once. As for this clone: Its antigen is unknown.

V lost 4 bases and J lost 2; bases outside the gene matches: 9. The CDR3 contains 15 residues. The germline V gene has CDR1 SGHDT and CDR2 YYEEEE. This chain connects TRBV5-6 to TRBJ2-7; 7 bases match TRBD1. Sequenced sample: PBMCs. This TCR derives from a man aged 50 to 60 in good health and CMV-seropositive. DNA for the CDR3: TGTGCCAGCAGCAAGGGACAGTTTACTGCCTACGAGCAGTACTTC. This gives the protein CASSKGQFTAYEQYF.